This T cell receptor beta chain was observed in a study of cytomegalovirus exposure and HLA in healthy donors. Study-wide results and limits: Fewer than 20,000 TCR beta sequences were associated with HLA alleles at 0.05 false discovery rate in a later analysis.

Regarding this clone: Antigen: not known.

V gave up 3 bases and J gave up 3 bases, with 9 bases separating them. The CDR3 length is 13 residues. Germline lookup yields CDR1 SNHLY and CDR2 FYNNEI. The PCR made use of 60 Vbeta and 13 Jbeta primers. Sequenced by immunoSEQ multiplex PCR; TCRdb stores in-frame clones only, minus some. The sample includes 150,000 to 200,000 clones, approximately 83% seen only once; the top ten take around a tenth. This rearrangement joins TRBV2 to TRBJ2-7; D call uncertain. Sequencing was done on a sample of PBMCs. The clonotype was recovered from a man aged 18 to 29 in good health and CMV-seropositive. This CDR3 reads CASSDRLIYEQYF. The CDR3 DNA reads TGTGCCAGCAGTGACAGGCTGATCTACGAGCAGTACTTC.